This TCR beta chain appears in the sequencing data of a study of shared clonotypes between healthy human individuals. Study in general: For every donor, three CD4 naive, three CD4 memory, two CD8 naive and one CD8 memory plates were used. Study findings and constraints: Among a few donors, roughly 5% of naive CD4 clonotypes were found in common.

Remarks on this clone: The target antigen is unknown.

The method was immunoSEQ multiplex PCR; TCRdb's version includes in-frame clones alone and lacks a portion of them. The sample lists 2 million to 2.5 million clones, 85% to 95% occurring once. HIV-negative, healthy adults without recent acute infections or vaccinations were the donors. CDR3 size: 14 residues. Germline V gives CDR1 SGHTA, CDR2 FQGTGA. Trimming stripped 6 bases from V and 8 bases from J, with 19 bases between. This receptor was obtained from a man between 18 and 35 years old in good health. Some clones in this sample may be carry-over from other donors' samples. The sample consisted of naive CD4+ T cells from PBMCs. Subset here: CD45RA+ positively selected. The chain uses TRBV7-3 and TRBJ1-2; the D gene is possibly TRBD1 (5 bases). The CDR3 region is CASSYLEPRGGYTF. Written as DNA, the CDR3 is TGTGCCAGCAGTTACCTAGAGCCGCGGGGCGGCTACACCTTC. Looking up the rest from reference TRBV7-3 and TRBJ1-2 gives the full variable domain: GAGVSQTPSNKVTEKGKYVELRCDPISGHTALYWYRQSLGQGPEFLIYFQGTGAADDSGLPNDRFFAVRPEGSVSTLKIQRTERGDSAVYLCASSYLEPRGGYTFGSGTRLTVV.